Listed below are T cell receptor beta chains from one sample, sequenced in a study of identical twins. TCRdb itself ran the 5' RACE reads through MiXCR, one entry per CDR3 protein. The sample includes about 570,000 distinct CDR3 sequences, nearly 10% of them seen just once. The sample was also reused in another study, on yellow fever vaccine responses in identical twins.

Material for sequencing was PBMCs. The origin of the receptors is a woman between 18 and 30 years old in good health. Both conserved end residues are part of each CDR3. D genes are given only for firm matches. Size is omitted from some rows. Given values are once, few, many or a class for expanded clones.

j_call	clone_size	d_call	v_call	cdr3_nt	cdr3_aa
TRBJ2-3	few	NA	TRBV29-1	TGCAGCGTGGGCAGGGCGGGCACAGATACGCAGTATTTT	CSVGRAGTDTQYF
TRBJ2-1	few	TRBD2	TRBV10-3	TGTGCCATCAGCGCGACTAGCGGGGCTAACAATGAGCAGTTCTTC	CAISATSGANNEQFF
TRBJ2-5	NA	NA	TRBV12-3/TRBV12-4	TGTGCCAGCACTTTCGGGGGAGATGAGACCCAGTACTTC	CASTFGGDETQYF
TRBJ2-7	NA	NA	TRBV7-2	TGTGCCAGCAGCGTGACAGTGGCCTACGAGCAGTACTTC	CASSVTVAYEQYF
TRBJ1-1	few	TRBD1	TRBV29-1	TGCAGCGTTGAACCCACGGCAGGGGGCGTTGGCACTGAAGCTTTCTTT	CSVEPTAGGVGTEAFF
TRBJ2-3	many	TRBD2	TRBV20-1	TGCAGTGCAGGACTAGGGGCAGATACGCAGTATTTT	CSAGLGADTQYF
TRBJ2-7	NA	NA	TRBV21-1	TGTGCCAGCAGCAAAGTGACGGGAGCGGGAAACGATCTGGAAGAGCAGTACTTC	CASSKVTGAGNDLEEQYF
TRBJ2-7	NA	NA	TRBV11-2	TGTGCCAGCAGCATAGAGGCGGGGACCTACGAGCAGTACTTC	CASSIEAGTYEQYF
TRBJ1-4	NA	NA	TRBV15	TGTGCCACCAGCAGAGCCGTAAATGAAAAACTGTTTTTT	CATSRAVNEKLFF
TRBJ2-1	NA	TRBD1	TRBV11-2	TGTGCCAGCAGCCCTGGCCGGACAGGGGGCTACAATGAGCAGTTCTTC	CASSPGRTGGYNEQFF
TRBJ2-5	few	NA	TRBV11-2	TGTGCCAGCAGCCGACAGGTTGTTTACCAAGAGACCCAGTACTTC	CASSRQVVYQETQYF
TRBJ2-2	NA	NA	TRBV30	TGTGCCTGCCCAGACAGGACCACCACTTTCACGGGGGAGCTGTTTTTT	CACPDRTTTFTGELFF
TRBJ2-7	NA	NA	TRBV19	TGTGCCAGTAGCTCCGGACAGCGAAGCTCCTACGAGCAGTACTTC	CASSSGQRSSYEQYF
TRBJ2-7	once	NA	TRBV12-3/TRBV12-4	TGTGCCAGCTGGTGGCCTCGAGAGGTAGATAAAAGCTCCTACGAGCAGTACTTC	CASWWPREVDKSSYEQYF
TRBJ1-1	few	NA	TRBV10-3	TGTGCCATCAGTGGGACAGCGAACACTGAAGCTTTCTTT	CAISGTANTEAFF
TRBJ2-3	few	TRBD1	TRBV7-2	TGTGCCAGCAGCTTAGCCCGGACAGGGGAGTACACAGATACGCAGTATTTT	CASSLARTGEYTDTQYF
TRBJ2-3	many	NA	TRBV6-5	TGTGCCAGCATTTCTAGCACAGATACGCAGTATTTT	CASISSTDTQYF
TRBJ2-1	many	TRBD2	TRBV4-1	TGCGCCAGCAGCCAGACGCCGGGGAGCGGGAGGGGGAATGAGCAGTTCTTC	CASSQTPGSGRGNEQFF
TRBJ2-3	few	NA	TRBV7-8	TGTGCCAGCAGCTTAGTTCCAGGAACAGATACGCAGTATTTT	CASSLVPGTDTQYF
TRBJ2-1	few	NA	TRBV29-1	TGCAGCGTTGCTCCTCATGAGCAGTTCTTC	CSVAPHEQFF
TRBJ2-2	many	TRBD1	TRBV6-5	TGTGCCAGCAGTTACCTCCTCACACAGGGGGTGGGGGAGCTGTTTTTT	CASSYLLTQGVGELFF
TRBJ2-1	NA	TRBD2	TRBV27	TGTGCCAGCACCCCCTACGGGAGGGGCTACAATGAGCAGTTCTTC	CASTPYGRGYNEQFF
TRBJ2-3	NA	NA	TRBV20-1	TGCAGTGCTAGAAGGACCCCAGATACGCAGTATTTT	CSARRTPDTQYF
TRBJ2-5	many	NA	TRBV28	TGTGCCAGCAGTTTGATTGGGGCCAAGGACAAGACCCAGTACTTC	CASSLIGAKDKTQYF
TRBJ1-3	NA	NA	TRBV3-1	TGTGCCAGCAGCCAAGTAGGCACAGGGACCCCAATCTCTGGAAACACCATATATTTT	CASSQVGTGTPISGNTIYF
TRBJ2-2	few	TRBD2	TRBV4-1	TGCGCCAGCAGCCAAGATAGTAGTTTGGCTAGCGGGCTAAACACCGGGGAGCTGTTTTTT	CASSQDSSLASGLNTGELFF
TRBJ1-2	many	NA	TRBV20-1	TGCAGTGCTCCGGGGACCTATGGCTACACCTTC	CSAPGTYGYTF
TRBJ2-7	NA	TRBD2	TRBV7-2	TGTGCCAGCACCTCGGGACTAGCGGGGTCCTACGAGCAGTACTTC	CASTSGLAGSYEQYF
TRBJ2-1	many	TRBD2	TRBV2	TGTGCCAGCAAAAGCGGGGCCTACAATGAGCAGTTCTTC	CASKSGAYNEQFF
TRBJ1-6	many	NA	TRBV2	TGTGCCAGCAGTGAGAGCCCCTTTTATAATTCACCCCTCCACTTT	CASSESPFYNSPLHF
TRBJ2-1	NA	TRBD2	TRBV7-2	TGTGCCAGCAGCTTAGTGGGTTCTAGCGGGTACAATGAGCAGTTCTTC	CASSLVGSSGYNEQFF
TRBJ2-7	NA	NA	TRBV30	TGTGCCTGGGCTGCTCATGGCGAGCAGTACTTC	CAWAAHGEQYF
TRBJ2-7	many	NA	TRBV12-3/TRBV12-4	TGTGCCAGCAACCTACAGGGTCCTCTGAGCGAGCAGTACTTC	CASNLQGPLSEQYF
TRBJ2-5	many	TRBD1	TRBV5-5	TGTGCCAGCAGCCCAATACCGACAGGGGCAATGGAGACCCAGTACTTC	CASSPIPTGAMETQYF
TRBJ2-2	NA	TRBD1	TRBV4-3	TGCGCCAGCAGCCAAGGACAGGGGGCGAACGGGGAGCTGTTTTTT	CASSQGQGANGELFF